A single T cell receptor (beta chain) is shown here with its context. The antigen remains undetermined. The CDR3 spans 13 residues. The V gene's germline CDR1 is MDHEN and CDR2 SYDVKM. V trimming: 3 bases; J trimming: 4 bases; junction bases outside the gene matches: 0. The data belong to a study of T cell responses to AZD1222 COVID-19 vaccine. Using immunoSEQ multiplex PCR, the repertoire was profiled, and TCRdb retains in-frame clones only, with some absent. The repertoire holds 95,000 to 100,000 clones, with 85% to 95% as singletons. Study-level points and caveats: It should be noted that donors were predominantly white British and more often female, and clonal diversity was possibly underestimated.

The input for sequencing was peripheral blood, taken on day 0 of AZD1222 vaccination. This receptor was obtained from an adult in good health. The chain has TRBV28 and TRBJ1-2; 9 bases map to TRBD1. CDR3 DNA sequence: TGTGCCAGCAGTTTGGGACAGGGCTATGGCTACACCTTC. Residues: CASSLGQGYGYTF.